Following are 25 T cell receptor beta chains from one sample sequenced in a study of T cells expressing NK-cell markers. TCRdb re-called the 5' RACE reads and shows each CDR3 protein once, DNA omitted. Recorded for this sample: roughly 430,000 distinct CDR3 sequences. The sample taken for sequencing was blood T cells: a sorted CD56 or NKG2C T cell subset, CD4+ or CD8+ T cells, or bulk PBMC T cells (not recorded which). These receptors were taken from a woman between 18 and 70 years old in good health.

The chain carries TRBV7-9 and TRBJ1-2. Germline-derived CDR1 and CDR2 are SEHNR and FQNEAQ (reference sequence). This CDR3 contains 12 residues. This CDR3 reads CASSLTPYGYTF.

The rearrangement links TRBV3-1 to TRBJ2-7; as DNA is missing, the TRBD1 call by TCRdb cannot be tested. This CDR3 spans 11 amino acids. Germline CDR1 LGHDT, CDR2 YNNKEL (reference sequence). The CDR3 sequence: CASSHRTEQYF.

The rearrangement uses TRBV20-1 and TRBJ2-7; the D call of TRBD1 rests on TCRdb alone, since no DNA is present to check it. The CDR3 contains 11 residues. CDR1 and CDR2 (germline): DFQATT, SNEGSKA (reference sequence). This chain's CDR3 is CSARQGPEQYF.

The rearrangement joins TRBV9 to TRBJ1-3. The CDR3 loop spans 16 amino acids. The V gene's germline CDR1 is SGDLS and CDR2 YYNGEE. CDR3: CASSDLQGRSGNTIYF.

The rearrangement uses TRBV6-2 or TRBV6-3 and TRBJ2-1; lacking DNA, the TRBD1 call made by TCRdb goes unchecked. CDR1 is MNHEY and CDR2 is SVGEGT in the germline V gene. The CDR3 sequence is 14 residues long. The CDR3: CASRTQGKGNEQFF.

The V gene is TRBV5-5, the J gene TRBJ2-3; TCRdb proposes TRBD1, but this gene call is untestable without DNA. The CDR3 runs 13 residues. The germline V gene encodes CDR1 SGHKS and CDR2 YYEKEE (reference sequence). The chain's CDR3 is CASHRQGPDTQYF.

CDR3 sequence: CAWSVNGGATIQETQYF. The V and J genes are TRBV30 and TRBJ2-5; TCRdb indicates TRBD1, and absent DNA this call remains unverified. Germline CDR1 is GTSNPN and CDR2 is SVGIG (reference sequence). CDR3 length equals 17 residues. Together with reference TRBV30 and TRBJ2-5, the CDR3 gives the full variable domain: SQTIHQWPATLVQPVGSPLSLECTVEGTSNPNLYWYRQAAGRGLQLLFYSVGIGQISSEVPQNLSASRPQDRQFILSSKKLLLSDSGFYLCAWSVNGGATIQETQYFGPGTRLLVL.

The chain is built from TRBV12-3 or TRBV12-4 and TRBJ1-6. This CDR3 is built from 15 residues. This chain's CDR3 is CASSFGKRANSPLHF.

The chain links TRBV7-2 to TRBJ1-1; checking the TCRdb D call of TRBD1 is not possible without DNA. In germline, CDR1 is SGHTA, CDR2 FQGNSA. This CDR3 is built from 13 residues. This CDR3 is CASSKQENTEAFF.

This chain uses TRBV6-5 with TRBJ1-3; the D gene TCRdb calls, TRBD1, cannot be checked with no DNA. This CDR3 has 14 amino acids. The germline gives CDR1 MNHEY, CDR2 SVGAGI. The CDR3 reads CASSYSNRGHTIYF.

CDR3 protein: CASGLWVAGGDTDTQYF. The rearrangement joins TRBV5-4 to TRBJ2-3; lacking DNA, the TRBD2 call made by TCRdb goes unchecked. This CDR3 contains 17 residues. Germline lookup yields CDR1 SGHNT and CDR2 YYREEE (reference sequence).

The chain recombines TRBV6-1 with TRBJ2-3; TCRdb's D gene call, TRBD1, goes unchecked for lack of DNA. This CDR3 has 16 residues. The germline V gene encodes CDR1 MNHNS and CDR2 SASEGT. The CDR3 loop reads CASTTLRQGATDTQYF.

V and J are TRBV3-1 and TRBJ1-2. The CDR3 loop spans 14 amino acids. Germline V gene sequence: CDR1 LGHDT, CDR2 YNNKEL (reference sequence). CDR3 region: CASSHEGWNYGYTF.

CDR3 sequence: CSVGTENTGELFF. The genes are TRBV29-1 and TRBJ2-2. The CDR3 spans 13 residues. Germline V gene data show CDR1 as SQVTM and CDR2 as ANQGSEA.

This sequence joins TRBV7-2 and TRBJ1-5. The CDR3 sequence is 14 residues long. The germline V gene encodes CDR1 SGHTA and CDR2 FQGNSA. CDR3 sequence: CASSFGTSNQPQHF.

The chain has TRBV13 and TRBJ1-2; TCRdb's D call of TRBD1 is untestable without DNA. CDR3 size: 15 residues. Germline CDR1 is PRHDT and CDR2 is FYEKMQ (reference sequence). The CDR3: CASSLGGQGGYGYTF.

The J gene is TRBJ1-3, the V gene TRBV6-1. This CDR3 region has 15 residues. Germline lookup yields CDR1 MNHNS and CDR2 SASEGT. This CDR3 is CASSLSWSSGNTIYF.

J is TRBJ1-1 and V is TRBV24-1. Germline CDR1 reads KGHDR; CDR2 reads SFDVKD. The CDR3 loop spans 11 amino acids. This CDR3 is CATSDLTEAFF.

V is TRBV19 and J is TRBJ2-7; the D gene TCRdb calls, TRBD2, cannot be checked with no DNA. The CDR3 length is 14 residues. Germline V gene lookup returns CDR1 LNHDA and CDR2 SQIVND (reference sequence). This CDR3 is CASRGSGTTYEQYF.

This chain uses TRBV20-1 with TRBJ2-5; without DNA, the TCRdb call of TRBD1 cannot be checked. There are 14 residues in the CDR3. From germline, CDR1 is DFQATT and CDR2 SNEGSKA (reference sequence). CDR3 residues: CSARGQLYQETQYF.

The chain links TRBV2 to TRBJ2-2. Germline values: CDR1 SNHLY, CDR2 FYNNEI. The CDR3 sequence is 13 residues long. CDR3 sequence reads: CASPKSDTGELFF.

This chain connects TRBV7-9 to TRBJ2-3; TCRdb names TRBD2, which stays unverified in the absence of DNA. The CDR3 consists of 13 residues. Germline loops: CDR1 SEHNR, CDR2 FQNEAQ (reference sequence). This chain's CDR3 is CASSAGLAGAPYF.

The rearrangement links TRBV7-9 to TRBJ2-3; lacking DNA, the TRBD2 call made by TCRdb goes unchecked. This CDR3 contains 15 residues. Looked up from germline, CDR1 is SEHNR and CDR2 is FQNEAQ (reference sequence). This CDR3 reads CASSRGGGPTDTQYF.

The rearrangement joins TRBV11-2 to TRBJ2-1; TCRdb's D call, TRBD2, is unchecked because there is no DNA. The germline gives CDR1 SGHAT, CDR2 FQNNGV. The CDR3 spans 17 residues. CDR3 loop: CASSGLRSGGAYNEQFF.

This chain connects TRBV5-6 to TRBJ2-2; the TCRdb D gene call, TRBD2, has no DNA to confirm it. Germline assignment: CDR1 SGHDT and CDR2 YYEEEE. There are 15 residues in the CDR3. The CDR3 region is CASSSGTSGTGELFF.